This paragraph reports one T cell receptor beta chain. In the original workflow: Counts of nucleated cells, estimated from reference gene primer amplification, were obtained. Produced via immunoSEQ multiplex PCR; TCRdb's table is partial and in-frame only. The V and J calls and clone size come from that table; D and trimming were worked out from the DNA. Among 380,000 or so clones listed, 70% to 90% were seen once. Trimming took 5 bases from V and 8 from J; bases not matched to a gene: 14. The V gene's germline CDR1 is SGHNT and CDR2 YYREEE (reference sequence). There are 18 residues in the CDR3. This sample is drawn from a study of blood T cell repertoires in COVID-19.

The gene calls are TRBV5-4 and TRBJ2-1; the match to TRBD2 covers 15 bases. The sample consisted of peripheral blood. The clonotype originates from a man aged 35 to 55 with acute or convalescent COVID-19. In DNA, the CDR3 is TGTGCCAGCAGTCCTGGGACTAGCGGGAGGTTCGTTAGCGATGAGCAGTTCTTC. Protein sequence: CASSPGTSGRFVSDEQFF.